This T cell receptor (beta chain) was retrieved from a study of early T cells in non-severe SARS-CoV-2 infection. Study information: Bulk RNA taken from unsorted whole blood was sequenced, leaving chains unpaired.

The V and J ends lost 0 bases and 4 bases respectively, with 6 bases between them. Germline V CDR1 and CDR2: SGHRS, YFSETQ. This CDR3 contains 13 residues. Each cDNA molecule carried a unique molecular identifier. TCRdb ran MiXCR on the 5' RACE reads and lists one entry per CDR3 protein. The sample holds around 100,000 distinct CDR3 sequences, approximately 14% seen once. Study-wide findings and caveats: Matching with VDJdb favored anti-spike CD8 responses (missing private and CD4 specificities).

This clonotype was picked up a small number of times. Its antigen is currently unknown. Sequenced: whole blood. The rearrangement joins TRBV5-1 to TRBJ2-3; D unclear. The receptor's source is an adult who was a healthcare worker with PCR-confirmed SARS-CoV-2 infection or an uninfected control (not recorded which). The CDR3 is CASSLAAADTQYF. The CDR3 DNA reads as TGCGCCAGCAGCTTGGCCGCGGCAGATACGCAGTATTTT.